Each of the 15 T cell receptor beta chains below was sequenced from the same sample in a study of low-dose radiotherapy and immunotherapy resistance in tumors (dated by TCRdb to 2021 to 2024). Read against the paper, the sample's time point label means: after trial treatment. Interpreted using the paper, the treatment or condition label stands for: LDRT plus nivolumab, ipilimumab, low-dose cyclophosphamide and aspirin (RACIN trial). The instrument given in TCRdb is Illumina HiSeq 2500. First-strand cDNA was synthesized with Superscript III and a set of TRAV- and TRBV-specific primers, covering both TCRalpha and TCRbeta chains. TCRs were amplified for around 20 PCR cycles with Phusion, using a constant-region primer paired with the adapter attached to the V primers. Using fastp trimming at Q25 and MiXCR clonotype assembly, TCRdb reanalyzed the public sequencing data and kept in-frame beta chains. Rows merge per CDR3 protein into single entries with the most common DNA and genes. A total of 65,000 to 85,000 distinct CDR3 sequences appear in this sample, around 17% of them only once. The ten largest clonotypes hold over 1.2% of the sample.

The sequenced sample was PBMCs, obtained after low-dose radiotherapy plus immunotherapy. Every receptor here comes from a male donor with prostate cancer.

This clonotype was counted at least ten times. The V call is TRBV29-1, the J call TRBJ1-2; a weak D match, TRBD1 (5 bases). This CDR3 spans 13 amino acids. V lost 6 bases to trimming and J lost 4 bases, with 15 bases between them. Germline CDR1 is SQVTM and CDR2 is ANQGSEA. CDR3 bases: TGCAGCGTCGAGGGAACAGACAGCTATGGCTACACCTTC. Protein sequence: CSVEGTDSYGYTF.

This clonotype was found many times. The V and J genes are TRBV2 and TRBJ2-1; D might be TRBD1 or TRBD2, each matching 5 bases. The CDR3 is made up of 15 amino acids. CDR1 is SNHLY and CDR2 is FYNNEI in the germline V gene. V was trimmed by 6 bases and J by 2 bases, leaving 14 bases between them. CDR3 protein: CASSPTRGTYNEQFF. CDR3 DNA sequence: TGTGCCAGCAGCCCAACTAGGGGAACCTACAATGAGCAGTTCTTC.

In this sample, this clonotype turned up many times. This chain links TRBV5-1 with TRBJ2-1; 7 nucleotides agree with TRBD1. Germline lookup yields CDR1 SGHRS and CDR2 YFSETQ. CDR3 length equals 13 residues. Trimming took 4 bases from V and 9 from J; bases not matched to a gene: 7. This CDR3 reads CASSVRDSGEQFF. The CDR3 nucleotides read TGCGCCAGCAGCGTAAGGGACAGCGGTGAGCAGTTCTTC.

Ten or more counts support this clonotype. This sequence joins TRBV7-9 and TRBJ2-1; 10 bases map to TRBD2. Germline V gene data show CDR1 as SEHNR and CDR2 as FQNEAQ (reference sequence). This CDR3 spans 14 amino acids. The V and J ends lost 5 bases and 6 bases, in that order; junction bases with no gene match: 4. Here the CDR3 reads CASSQAGGGNEQFF. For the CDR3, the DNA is TGTGCCAGCAGCCAAGCGGGGGGGGGCAATGAGCAGTTCTTC.

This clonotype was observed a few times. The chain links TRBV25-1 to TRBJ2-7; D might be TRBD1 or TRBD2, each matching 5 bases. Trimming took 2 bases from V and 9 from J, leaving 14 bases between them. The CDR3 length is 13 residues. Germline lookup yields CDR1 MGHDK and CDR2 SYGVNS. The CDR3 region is CASSEGDLARQYF. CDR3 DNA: TGTGCCAGCAGTGAAGGGGACCTCGCGAGGCAGTACTTC.

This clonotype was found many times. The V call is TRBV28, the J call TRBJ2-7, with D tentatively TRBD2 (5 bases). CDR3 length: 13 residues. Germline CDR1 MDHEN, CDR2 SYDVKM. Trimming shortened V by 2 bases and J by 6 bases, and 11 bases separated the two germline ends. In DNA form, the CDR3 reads TGTGCCAGCAGTTTACTTTCCCGGGGCGAGCAGTACTTC. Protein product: CASSLLSRGEQYF.

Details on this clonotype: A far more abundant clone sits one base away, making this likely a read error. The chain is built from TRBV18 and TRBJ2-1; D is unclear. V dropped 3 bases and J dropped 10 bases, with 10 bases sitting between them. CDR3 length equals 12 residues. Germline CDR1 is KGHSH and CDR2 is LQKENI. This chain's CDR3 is CASSPESYEQFF. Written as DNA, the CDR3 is TGTGCCAGCTCACCGGAGTCCTACGAGCAGTTCTTC.

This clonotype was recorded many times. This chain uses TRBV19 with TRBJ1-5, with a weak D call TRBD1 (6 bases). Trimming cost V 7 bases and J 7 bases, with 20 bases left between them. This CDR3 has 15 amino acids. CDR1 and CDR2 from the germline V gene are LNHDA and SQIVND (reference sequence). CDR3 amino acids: CASTPSETGRQPQHF. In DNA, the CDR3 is TGTGCCAGTACCCCCAGCGAGACAGGTCGGCAGCCCCAGCATTTT.

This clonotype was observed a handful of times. CDR3 DNA: TGCAGTGCTCAAACTAGCGGGAACTACGAGCAGTACTTC. It specifies CSAQTSGNYEQYF. The chain joins TRBV20-1 to TRBJ2-7; 10 bases align to TRBD2. The ends lost 5 bases at V and 3 bases at J; junction bases unmatched: 4. The CDR3 sequence is 13 residues long. Germline V gene sequence: CDR1 DFQATT, CDR2 SNEGSKA (reference sequence).

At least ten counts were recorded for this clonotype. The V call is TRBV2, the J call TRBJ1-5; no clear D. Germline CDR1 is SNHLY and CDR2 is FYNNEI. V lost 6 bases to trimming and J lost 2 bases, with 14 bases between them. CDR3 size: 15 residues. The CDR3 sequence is CASRDGLVGNQPQHF. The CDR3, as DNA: TGTGCCAGCAGAGATGGACTCGTCGGCAATCAGCCCCAGCATTTT.

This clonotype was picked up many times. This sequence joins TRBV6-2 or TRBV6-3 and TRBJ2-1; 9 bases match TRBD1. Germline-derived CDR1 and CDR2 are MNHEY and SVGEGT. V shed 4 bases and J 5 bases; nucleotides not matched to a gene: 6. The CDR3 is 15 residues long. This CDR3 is CASSSGQGFNNEQFF. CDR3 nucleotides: TGTGCCAGCAGTTCGGGACAGGGTTTTAACAATGAGCAGTTCTTC.

CDR3 residues: CASSYRGRRHNQPQHF. As DNA, the CDR3 is TGTGCCAGCAGTTACCGGGGTCGGAGACACAATCAGCCCCAGCATTTT. The rearrangement links TRBV6-2 or TRBV6-3 to TRBJ1-5; D gene ambiguous. Germline assignment: CDR1 MNHEY and CDR2 SVGEGT. Trimming took off 2 bases at V and 3 bases at J, with 14 bases between the two ends. The CDR3 loop spans 16 amino acids.

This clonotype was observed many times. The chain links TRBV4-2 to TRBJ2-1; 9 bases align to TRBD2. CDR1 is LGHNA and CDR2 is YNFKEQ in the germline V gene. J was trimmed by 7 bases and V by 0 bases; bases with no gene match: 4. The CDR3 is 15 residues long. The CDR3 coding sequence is TGTGCCAGCAGCCAAGATAGCGGGAGTTGGAATGAGCAGTTCTTC. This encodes CASSQDSGSWNEQFF.

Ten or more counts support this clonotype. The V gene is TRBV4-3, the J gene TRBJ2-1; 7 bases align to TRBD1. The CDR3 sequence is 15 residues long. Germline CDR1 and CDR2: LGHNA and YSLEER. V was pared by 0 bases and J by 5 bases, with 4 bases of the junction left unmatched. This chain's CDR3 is CASSQERGLDNEQFF. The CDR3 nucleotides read TGCGCCAGCAGCCAAGAGAGGGGGCTCGACAATGAGCAGTTCTTC.

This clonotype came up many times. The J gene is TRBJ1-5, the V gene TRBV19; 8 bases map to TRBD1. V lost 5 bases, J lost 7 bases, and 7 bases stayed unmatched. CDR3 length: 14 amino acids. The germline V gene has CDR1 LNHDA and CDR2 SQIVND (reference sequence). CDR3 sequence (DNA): TGTGCCAGTAGTTTTGGACAGGGTGGACAGCCCCAGCATTTT. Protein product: CASSFGQGGQPQHF.